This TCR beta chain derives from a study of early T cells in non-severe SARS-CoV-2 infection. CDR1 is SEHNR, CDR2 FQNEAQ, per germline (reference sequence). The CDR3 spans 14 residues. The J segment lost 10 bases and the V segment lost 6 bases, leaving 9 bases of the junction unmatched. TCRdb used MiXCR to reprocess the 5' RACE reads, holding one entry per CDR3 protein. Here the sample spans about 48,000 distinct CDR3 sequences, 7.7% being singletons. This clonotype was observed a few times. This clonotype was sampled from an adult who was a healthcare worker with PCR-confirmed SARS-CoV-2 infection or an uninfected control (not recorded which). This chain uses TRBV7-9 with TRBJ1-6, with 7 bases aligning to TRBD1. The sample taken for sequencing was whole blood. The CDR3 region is CASRPLEGASPLHF. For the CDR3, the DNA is TGTGCCAGCAGGCCCCTGGAGGGGGCGTCACCCCTCCACTTT.